This T cell receptor (beta chain) was identified during a study of T cell responses to AZD1222 COVID-19 vaccine. Broader study findings: The span of vaccine-associated CD4 TCRs extended across spike, with dominance at 160-218 and 743-854.

Per germline, CDR1 GTSNPN and CDR2 SVGIG (reference sequence). Trimming removed 5 bases from V and 8 bases from J, with 18 bases in between. The CDR3 is 13 residues long. Sequencing used immunoSEQ multiplex PCR; TCRdb keeps in-frame clones, though not all of them. The sample table sets out about 140,000 clones. Note on this clone: What it binds is not known.

The sample was peripheral blood. J is TRBJ1-2 and V is TRBV30; a possible D gene is TRBD1 (5 bases). This TCR was recovered from an adult in good health. Here the CDR3 reads CAWRLGGVGGYTF. The CDR3 nucleotides read TGTGCCTGGCGTCTCGGGGGGGTTGGAGGCTACACCTTC.